This T cell receptor (beta chain) emerged from a study of cytomegalovirus exposure and HLA in healthy donors. General study points: In a later analysis, TCR beta V- and J-gene trimming was associated with a missense DCLRE1C variant. Testing in vitro showed a few CMV-associated chains specific for CMV antigens. Reportedly, TCR beta sequences accurately predicted HLA-A and HLA-B alleles in most subjects.

On this clone itself: Its antigen is not identified.

60 Vbeta and 13 Jbeta primers were used in PCR. The authors' processing: Unique TCR beta chains totaled some 81 million in a later count, with approximately 11 million of them shared. Using immunoSEQ multiplex PCR, the repertoire was profiled, and TCRdb retains in-frame clones only, with some absent. The DNA was the basis for D and trimming; V, J and clone size are from that table. This sample's table has about 120,000 clones. The CDR3 is 14 residues long. The germline V gene encodes CDR1 LNHNV and CDR2 YYDKDF (reference sequence). With 1 base removed from V and 3 bases from J, the gap between germline ends came to 7 bases.

The V and J genes are TRBV15 and TRBJ1-5; TRBD1 is a possible D gene (5 bases). This clonotype originated in a man between 18 and 35 years old in good health and CMV-seronegative. Sequenced sample: PBMCs. The CDR3 coding sequence is TGTGCCACCAGCAGAGGACAGATCAATCAGCCCCAGCATTTT. Its protein is CATSRGQINQPQHF.